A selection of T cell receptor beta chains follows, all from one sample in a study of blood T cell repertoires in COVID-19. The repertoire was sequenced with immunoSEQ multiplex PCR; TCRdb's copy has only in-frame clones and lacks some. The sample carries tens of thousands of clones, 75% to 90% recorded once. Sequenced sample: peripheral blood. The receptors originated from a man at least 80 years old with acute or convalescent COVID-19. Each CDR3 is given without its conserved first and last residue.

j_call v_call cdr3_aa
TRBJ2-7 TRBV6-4 ASSNGLDQEQY
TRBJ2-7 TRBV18 ASSLRTQQSSYEQY
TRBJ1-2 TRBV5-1 ASSLTTGAYGYT
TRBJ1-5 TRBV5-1 ASSLEQGPNQPQH
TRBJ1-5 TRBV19 ASSHPGPGRGQPQH
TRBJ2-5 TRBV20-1 SASRSPETQY
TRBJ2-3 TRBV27 ASSLVRGTDTQY
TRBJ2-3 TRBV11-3 ASSFRQGAADTQY
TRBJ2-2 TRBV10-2 ASSVQGANTGELF
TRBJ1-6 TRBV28 ASRLDRGVSPLH
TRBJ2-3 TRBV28 ASSSRTGVTDTQY
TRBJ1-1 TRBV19 ASSIGGGGTEAF
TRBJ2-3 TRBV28 ASSQGQGGDGTDTQY
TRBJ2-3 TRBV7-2 ASSLRSAGASTDTQY
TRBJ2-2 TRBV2 ASSTSGGGTGELF
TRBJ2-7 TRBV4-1 ASSLIPGQGAYEQY
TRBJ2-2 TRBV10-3 AISETVPNTGELF
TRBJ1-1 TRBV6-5 ASSQTGMNTEAF
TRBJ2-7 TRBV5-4 ASSRDYNYEQY
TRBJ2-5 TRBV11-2 ASSPPGGQGGQETQY
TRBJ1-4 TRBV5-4 ASSAGTGGNEKLF
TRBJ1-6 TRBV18 ASSLYALSSYNSPLH
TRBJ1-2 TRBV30 AWDRGAGGYGYT
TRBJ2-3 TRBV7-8 ASSPLGGRGTQY
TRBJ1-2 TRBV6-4 ASRQEAGGDNGYT
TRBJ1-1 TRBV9 ASSSRTGGAAF
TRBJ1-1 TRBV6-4 ASSVSRGTEAF
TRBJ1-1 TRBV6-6 ASSYSGGLDTEAF
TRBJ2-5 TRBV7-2 ASSLAGTSGSRETQY
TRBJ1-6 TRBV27 ASRPGQGPPLH
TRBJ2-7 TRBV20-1 SVIDPGSYEQY
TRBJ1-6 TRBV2 ASSLQGGSNSPLH
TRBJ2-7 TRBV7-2 ASSFGYGRGGYEQY
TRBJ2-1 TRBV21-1 ASSKGRQGNEQF
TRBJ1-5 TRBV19 ASSIIAGGPNQPQH
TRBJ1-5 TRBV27 ASSFGGYQPQH
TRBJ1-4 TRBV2 ASRSGTGEKLF
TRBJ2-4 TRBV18 ASSDTRAKNIQY
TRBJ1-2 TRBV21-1 ASSPVQGGGYGYT
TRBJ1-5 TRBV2 ASSEIQVNQPQH
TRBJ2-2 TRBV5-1 ASRSGTGAGELF
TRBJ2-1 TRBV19 ASSIRQGIYNEQF
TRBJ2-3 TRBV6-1 ASSETSVSTDTQY
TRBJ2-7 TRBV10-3 AIREDRGETYEQY
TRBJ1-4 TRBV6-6 ASSYHGGEGLF
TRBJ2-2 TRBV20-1 SASRASKHGELF
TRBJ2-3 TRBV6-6 ASSYSTGGRDTQY